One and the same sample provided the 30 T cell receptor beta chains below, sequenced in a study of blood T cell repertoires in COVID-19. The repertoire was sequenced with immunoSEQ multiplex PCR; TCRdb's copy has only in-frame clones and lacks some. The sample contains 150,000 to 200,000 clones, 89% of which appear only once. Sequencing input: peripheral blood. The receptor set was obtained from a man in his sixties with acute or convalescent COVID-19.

The CDR3 nucleotides read TGTGCCAGCATGTACGACAGGGGGGTCTATGGCTACACCTTC. Its translation is CASMYDRGVYGYTF. The chain employs TRBV6-6 and TRBJ1-2; the match to TRBD1 covers 9 bases. With 7 bases clipped from V and 4 bases from J, the junction kept 7 bases outside the gene matches. This CDR3 spans 14 amino acids. The germline V gene encodes CDR1 MNHNY and CDR2 SVGAGI (reference sequence).

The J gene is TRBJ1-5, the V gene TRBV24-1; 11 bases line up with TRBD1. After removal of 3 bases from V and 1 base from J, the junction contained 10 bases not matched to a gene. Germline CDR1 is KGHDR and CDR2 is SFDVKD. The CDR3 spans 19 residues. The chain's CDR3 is CATSDHHPGTGGSNQPQHF. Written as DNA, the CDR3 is TGTGCCACCAGTGATCACCATCCCGGGACAGGGGGAAGCAATCAGCCCCAGCATTTT.

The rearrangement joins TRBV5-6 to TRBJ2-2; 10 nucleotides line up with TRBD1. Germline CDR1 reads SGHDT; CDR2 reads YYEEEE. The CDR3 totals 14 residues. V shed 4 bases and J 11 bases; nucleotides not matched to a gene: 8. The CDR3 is CASSPGQGFGELFF. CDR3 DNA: TGTGCCAGCAGCCCGGGACAGGGGTTTGGCGAGCTGTTTTTT. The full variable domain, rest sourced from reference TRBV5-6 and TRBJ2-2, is DAGVTQSPTHLIKTRGQQVTLRCSPKSGHDTVSWYQQALGQGPQFIFQYYEEEERQRGNFPDRFSGHQFPNYSSELNVNALLLGDSALYLCASSPGQGFGELFFGEGSRLTVL.

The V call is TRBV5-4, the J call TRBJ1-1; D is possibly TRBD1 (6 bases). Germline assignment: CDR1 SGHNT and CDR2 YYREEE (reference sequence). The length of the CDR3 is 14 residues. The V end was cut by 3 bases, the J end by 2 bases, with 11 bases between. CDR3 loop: CASSWDNLNTEAFF. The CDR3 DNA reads TGTGCCAGCAGCTGGGACAACCTAAACACTGAAGCTTTCTTT.

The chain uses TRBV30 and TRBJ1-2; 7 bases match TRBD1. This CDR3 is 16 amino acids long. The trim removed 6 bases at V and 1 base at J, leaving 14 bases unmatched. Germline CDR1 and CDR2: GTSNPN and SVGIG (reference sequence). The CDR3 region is CACHPRDRTFNYGYTF. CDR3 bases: TGTGCCTGCCATCCCAGGGACAGAACCTTTAACTATGGCTACACCTTC.

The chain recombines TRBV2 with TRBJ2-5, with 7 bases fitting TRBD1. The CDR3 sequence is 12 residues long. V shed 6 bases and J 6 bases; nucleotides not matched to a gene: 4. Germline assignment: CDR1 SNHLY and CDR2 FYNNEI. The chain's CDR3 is CASRTGLKTQYF. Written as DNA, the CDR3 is TGTGCCAGCAGGACAGGGTTGAAGACCCAGTACTTC.

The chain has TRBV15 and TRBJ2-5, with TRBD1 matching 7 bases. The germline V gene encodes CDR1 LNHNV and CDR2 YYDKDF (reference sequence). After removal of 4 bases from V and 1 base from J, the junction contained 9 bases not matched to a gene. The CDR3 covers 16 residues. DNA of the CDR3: TGTGCCACCAGCACCCGACAGGGTTTAGGCCAAGAGACCCAGTACTTC. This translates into CATSTRQGLGQETQYF.

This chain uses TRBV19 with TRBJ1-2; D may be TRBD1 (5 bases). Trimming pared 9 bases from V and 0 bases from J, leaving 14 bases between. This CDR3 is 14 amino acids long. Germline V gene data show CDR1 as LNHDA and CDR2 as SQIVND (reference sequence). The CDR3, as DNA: TGTGCCAGCCGAACAGGTATCGCTAACTATGGCTACACCTTC. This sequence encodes CASRTGIANYGYTF.

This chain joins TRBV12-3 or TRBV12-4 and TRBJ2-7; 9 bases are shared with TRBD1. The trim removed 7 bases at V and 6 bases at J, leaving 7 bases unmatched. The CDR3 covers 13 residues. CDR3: CASKLDRGREQYF. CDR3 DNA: TGTGCCAGCAAACTGGACAGGGGTCGCGAGCAGTACTTC.

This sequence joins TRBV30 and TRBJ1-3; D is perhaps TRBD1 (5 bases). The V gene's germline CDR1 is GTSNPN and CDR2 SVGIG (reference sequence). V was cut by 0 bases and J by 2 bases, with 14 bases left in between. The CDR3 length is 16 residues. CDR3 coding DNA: TGTGCCTGGAGTGTAGAGTCGGCAGGGCCTGGAAACACCATATATTTT. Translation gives CAWSVESAGPGNTIYF.

In DNA form, the CDR3 reads TGTGCCTGGAGTGGCTCTCCTAGTAGCCATGAGCAGTTCTTC. Its translation: CAWSGSPSSHEQFF. This chain uses TRBV30 with TRBJ2-1; D call uncertain. The V gene lost 1 base and the J gene lost 8 bases, with 15 bases spanning the gap. CDR3 length: 14 residues. Per germline, CDR1 GTSNPN and CDR2 SVGIG (reference sequence).

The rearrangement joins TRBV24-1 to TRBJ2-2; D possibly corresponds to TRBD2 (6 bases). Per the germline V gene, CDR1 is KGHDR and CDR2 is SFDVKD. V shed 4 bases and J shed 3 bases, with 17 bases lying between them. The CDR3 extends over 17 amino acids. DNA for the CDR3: TGTGCCACCAGTGAGGGGGGTCAGGGAAGAGACACCGGGGAGCTGTTTTTT. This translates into CATSEGGQGRDTGELFF.

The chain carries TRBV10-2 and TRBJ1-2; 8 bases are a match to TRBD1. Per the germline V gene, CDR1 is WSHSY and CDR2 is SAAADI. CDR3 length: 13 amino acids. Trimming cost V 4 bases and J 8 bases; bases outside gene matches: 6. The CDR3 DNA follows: TGCGCCAGCAGTGTCGGACAGGGAGTAGGCTACACCTTC. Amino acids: CASSVGQGVGYTF.

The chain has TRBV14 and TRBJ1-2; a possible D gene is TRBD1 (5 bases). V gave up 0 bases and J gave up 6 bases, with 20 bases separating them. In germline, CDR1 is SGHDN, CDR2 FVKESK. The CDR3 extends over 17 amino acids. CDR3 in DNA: TGTGCCAGCAGCCAAGATAAGTGGGAAGACAGCCAGGATGGCTACACCTTC. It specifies CASSQDKWEDSQDGYTF.

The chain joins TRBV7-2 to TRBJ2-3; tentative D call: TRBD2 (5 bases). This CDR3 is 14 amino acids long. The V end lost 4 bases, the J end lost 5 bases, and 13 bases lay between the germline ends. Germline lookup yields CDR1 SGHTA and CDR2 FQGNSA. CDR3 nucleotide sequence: TGTGCCAGCAGCTCACCGACTATTTTAGATACGCAGTATTTT. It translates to CASSSPTILDTQYF.

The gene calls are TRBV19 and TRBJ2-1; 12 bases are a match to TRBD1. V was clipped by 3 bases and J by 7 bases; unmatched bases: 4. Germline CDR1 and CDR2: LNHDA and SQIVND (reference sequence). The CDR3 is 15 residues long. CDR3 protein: CASSIWGQGANEQFF. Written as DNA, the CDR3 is TGTGCCAGTAGTATTTGGGGACAGGGGGCGAATGAGCAGTTCTTC.

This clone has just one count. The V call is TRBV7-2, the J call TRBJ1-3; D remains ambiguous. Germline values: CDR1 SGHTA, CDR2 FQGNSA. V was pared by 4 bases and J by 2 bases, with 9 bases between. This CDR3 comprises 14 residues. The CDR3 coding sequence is TGTGCCAGCAGCTGGGGAGGGCCTGGAAACACCATATATTTT. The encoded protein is CASSWGGPGNTIYF.

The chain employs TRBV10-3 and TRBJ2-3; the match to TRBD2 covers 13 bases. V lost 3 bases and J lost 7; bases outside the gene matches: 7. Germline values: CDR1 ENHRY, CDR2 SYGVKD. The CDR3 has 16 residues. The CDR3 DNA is TGTGCCATCAGTGAAACTAGCGGGGGGGCCATCAATACGCAGTATTTT. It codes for CAISETSGGAINTQYF.

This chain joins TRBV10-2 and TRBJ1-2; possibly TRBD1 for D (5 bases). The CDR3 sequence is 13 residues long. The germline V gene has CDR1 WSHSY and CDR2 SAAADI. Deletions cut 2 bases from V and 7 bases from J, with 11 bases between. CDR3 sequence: CASSEGATGGYTF. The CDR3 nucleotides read TGCGCCAGCAGTGAGGGGGCGACGGGTGGCTACACCTTC.

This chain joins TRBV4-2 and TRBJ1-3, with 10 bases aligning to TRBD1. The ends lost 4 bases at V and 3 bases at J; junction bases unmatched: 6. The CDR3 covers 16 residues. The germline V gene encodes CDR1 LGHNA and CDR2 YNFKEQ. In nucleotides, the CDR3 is TGTGCCAGCAGCCGAAGCGGACAGGGGGTTGGAAACACCATATATTTT. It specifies CASSRSGQGVGNTIYF.

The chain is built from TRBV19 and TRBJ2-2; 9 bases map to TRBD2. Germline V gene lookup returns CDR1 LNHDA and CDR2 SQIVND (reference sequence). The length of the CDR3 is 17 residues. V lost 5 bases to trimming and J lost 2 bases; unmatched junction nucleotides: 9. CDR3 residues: CASSPNPTSGNTGELFF. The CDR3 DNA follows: TGTGCCAGTAGTCCCAACCCGACTAGCGGTAACACCGGGGAGCTGTTTTTT.

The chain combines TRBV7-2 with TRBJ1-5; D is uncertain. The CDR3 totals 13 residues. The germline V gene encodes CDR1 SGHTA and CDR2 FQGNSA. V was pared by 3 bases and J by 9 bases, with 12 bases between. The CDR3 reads CASSFERRRPQHF. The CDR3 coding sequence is TGTGCCAGCAGCTTCGAACGGAGAAGGCCCCAGCATTTT.

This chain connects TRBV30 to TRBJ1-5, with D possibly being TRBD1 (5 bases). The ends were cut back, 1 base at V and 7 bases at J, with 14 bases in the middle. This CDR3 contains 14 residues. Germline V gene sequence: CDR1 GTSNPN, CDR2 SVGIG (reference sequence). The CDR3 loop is CAWSARWGGQPQHF. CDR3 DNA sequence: TGTGCCTGGAGTGCCCGTTGGGGGGGACAGCCCCAGCATTTT.

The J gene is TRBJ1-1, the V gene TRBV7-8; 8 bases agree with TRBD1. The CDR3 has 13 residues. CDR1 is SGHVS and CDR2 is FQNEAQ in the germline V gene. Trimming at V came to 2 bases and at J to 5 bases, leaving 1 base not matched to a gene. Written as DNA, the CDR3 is TGTGCCAGCAGCTTAACAGGGGGGACTGAAGCTTTCTTT. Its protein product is CASSLTGGTEAFF.

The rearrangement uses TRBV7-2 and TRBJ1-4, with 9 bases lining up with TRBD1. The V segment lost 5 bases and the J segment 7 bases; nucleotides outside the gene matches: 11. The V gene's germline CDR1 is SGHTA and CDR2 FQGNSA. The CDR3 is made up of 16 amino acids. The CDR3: CASSLSSGQGGEKLFF. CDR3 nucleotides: TGTGCCAGCAGCCTCTCCTCGGGACAGGGAGGTGAAAAACTGTTTTTT.

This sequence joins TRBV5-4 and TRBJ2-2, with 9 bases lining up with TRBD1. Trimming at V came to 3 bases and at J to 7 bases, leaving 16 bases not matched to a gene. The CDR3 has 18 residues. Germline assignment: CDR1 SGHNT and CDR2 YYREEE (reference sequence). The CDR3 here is CASSSPLGTGRQGGELFF. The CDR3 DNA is TGTGCCAGCAGCTCACCCCTAGGGACAGGGAGGCAAGGCGGGGAGCTGTTTTTT.

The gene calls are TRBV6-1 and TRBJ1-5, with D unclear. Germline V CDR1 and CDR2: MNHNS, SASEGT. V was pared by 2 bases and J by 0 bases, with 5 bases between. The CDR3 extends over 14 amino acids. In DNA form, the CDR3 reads TGTGCCAGCAGTGAACAGTATAGCAATCAGCCCCAGCATTTT. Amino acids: CASSEQYSNQPQHF.

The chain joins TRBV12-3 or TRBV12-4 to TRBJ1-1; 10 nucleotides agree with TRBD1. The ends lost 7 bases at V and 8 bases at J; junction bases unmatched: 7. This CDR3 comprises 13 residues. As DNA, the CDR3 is TGTGCCAGCACCTTGAGGGGACAGGGGGAAGCTTTCTTT. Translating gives CASTLRGQGEAFF.

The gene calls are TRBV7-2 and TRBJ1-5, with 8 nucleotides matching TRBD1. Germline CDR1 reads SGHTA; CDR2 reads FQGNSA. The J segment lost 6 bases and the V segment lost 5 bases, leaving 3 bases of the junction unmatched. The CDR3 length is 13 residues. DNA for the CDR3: TGTGCCAGCAGCCAACAGGGGGGTCAGCCCCAGCATTTT. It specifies CASSQQGGQPQHF.

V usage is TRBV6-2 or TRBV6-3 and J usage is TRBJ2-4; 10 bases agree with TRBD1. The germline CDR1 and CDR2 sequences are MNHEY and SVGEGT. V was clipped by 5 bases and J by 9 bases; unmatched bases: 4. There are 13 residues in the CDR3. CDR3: CASSNGQGGIQYF. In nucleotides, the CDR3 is TGTGCCAGCAGTAATGGACAGGGGGGCATTCAGTACTTC.